This T cell receptor beta chain emerged from a study of CD8+CD57+ T cells in acquired aplastic anemia. Findings and caveats of the study: Patients showed no significant difference from controls in CD8+ Simpson's diversity.

For sequencing, patients were chosen who had shown expansion of CD8+CD57+ cells by flow cytometry. Template material for TCR beta VDJ and CDR3 profiling consisted of genomic DNA. TCRdb recomputed calls from the reads with MiXCR, one row per CDR3 protein. The data contain around 80,000 distinct CDR3 sequences, roughly two thirds of them singletons. The V end lost 5 bases, the J end lost 0 bases, and 10 bases lay between the germline ends. Germline values: CDR1 WNHNN, CDR2 SYGVQD (reference sequence). The CDR3 extends over 14 amino acids. This clonotype was seen just once. The antigen remains undetermined.

The receptor was derived from a human donor with aplastic anemia. The sample taken for sequencing was sorted CD4+, CD8+, or CD8+CD57+ T cells (not recorded which) from PBMCs. V is TRBV10-1 and J is TRBJ1-1, with D hard to call. The CDR3 here is CASSPSTVNTEAFF. The CDR3 DNA reads as TGCGCCAGCAGTCCTTCGACGGTGAACACTGAAGCTTTCTTT.